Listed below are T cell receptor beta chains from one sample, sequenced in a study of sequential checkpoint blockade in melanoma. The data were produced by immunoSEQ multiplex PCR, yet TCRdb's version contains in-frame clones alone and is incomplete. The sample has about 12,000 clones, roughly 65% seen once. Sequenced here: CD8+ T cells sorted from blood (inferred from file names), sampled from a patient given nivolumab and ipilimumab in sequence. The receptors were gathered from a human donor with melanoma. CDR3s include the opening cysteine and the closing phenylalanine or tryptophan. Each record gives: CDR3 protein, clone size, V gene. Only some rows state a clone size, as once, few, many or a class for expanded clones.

CDR3 protein: CASSFSQEQFF; clone size: few; V gene: TRBV7-6
CDR3 protein: CASSLTSGGEETQYF; clone size: NA; V gene: TRBV4-2
CDR3 protein: CASSSSNEQFF; clone size: once; V gene: TRBV7-9
CDR3 protein: CASSDMTGDYEQYF; clone size: NA; V gene: TRBV5-6
CDR3 protein: CASSVLATSGRYEQYF; clone size: NA; V gene: TRBV9
CDR3 protein: CAWTGDIQYF; clone size: medium-sized; V gene: TRBV21-1
CDR3 protein: CASSLNWEMDTQYF; clone size: NA; V gene: TRBV11-1
CDR3 protein: CATSRDSNSGNGYTF; clone size: NA; V gene: TRBV15
CDR3 protein: CASSSTYEQYF; clone size: NA; V gene: TRBV7-2
CDR3 protein: CASSQGQGNIQYF; clone size: NA; V gene: TRBV14
CDR3 protein: CASISLAGDFADTQYF; clone size: NA; V gene: TRBV5-6
CDR3 protein: CAWSVDGTVTEAFF; clone size: NA; V gene: TRBV30
CDR3 protein: CASSQRQQVNSPLHF; clone size: few; V gene: TRBV4-1
CDR3 protein: CASSSYGDTEAFF; clone size: few; V gene: TRBV5-3
CDR3 protein: CASSPFPTSGSYNEQFF; clone size: NA; V gene: TRBV18
CDR3 protein: CASSQSGRYNQPQHF; clone size: few; V gene: TRBV5-6
CDR3 protein: CASWTEETQYF; clone size: NA; V gene: TRBV6-6
CDR3 protein: CASSLEQSYEQYF; clone size: NA; V gene: TRBV11-1
CDR3 protein: CASSLDRYGYSEAFF; clone size: few; V gene: TRBV5-8
CDR3 protein: CASSAGTGYNEKLFF; clone size: NA; V gene: TRBV7-8
CDR3 protein: CASSPTSGGLTDTQYF; clone size: once; V gene: TRBV7-8
CDR3 protein: CAGEGGFGELFF; clone size: NA; V gene: TRBV30
CDR3 protein: CASSVSDRAYEQYF; clone size: NA; V gene: TRBV9
CDR3 protein: CASSSTQGAGGYTF; clone size: NA; V gene: TRBV27
CDR3 protein: CASSRSQGGSYNEQFF; clone size: NA; V gene: TRBV4-3
CDR3 protein: CASPARGGLAVYNEQFF; clone size: NA; V gene: TRBV2
CDR3 protein: CASSPRGVGTGDNEQFF; clone size: NA; V gene: TRBV7-9
CDR3 protein: CASSQEWGARNQPQHF; clone size: NA; V gene: TRBV4-1
CDR3 protein: CASSPGGREQYF; clone size: once; V gene: TRBV6-1
CDR3 protein: CASSYSAGGITEAFF; clone size: NA; V gene: TRBV6-5
CDR3 protein: CASSEQRAYNEQFF; clone size: NA; V gene: TRBV10-2
CDR3 protein: CASSRRDGELFF; clone size: NA; V gene: TRBV9
CDR3 protein: CAISESPGIEQYF; clone size: NA; V gene: TRBV10-3
CDR3 protein: CASSPTLSYNEQFF; clone size: few; V gene: TRBV7-9
CDR3 protein: CASSPSRDRAGANVLTF; clone size: NA; V gene: TRBV9
CDR3 protein: CASSYGQGNGYTF; clone size: NA; V gene: TRBV6-5
CDR3 protein: CASSLFFWGGLSYEQYF; clone size: NA; V gene: TRBV27
CDR3 protein: CASSFLGGYEQYF; clone size: few; V gene: TRBV6-5
CDR3 protein: CASSQEVGTGALSNYGYTF; clone size: NA; V gene: TRBV4-1
CDR3 protein: CASSYSGTLSGQYF; clone size: few; V gene: TRBV10-3
CDR3 protein: CAGTSGRAGETQYF; clone size: NA; V gene: TRBV6-4
CDR3 protein: CASTFWDSGEAFF; clone size: medium-sized; V gene: TRBV19
CDR3 protein: CASSYSGGGAEAFF; clone size: NA; V gene: TRBV6-5
CDR3 protein: CASSYSTGWDEQYF; clone size: NA; V gene: TRBV6-5
CDR3 protein: CASSSRQGVHEQYF; clone size: NA; V gene: TRBV11-3
CDR3 protein: CASSPDARGRTGELFF; clone size: NA; V gene: TRBV7-9
CDR3 protein: CASSLSVAEKLFF; clone size: NA; V gene: TRBV18
CDR3 protein: CSVVPVTSATEDYNEQFF; clone size: NA; V gene: TRBV29-1
CDR3 protein: CAWISAGRNSPLHF; clone size: NA; V gene: TRBV30
CDR3 protein: CASSGAGTVTYEQYF; clone size: NA; V gene: TRBV28
CDR3 protein: CASSKTTRANEQFF; clone size: NA; V gene: TRBV19
CDR3 protein: CASSLSTGAEQYF; clone size: NA; V gene: TRBV7-2
CDR3 protein: CASSLSGTGQNSNQPQHF; clone size: once; V gene: TRBV5-6
CDR3 protein: CASSSSQPGSNQPQHF; clone size: NA; V gene: TRBV4-1
CDR3 protein: CASSETSGSYEQYF; clone size: once; V gene: TRBV4-2